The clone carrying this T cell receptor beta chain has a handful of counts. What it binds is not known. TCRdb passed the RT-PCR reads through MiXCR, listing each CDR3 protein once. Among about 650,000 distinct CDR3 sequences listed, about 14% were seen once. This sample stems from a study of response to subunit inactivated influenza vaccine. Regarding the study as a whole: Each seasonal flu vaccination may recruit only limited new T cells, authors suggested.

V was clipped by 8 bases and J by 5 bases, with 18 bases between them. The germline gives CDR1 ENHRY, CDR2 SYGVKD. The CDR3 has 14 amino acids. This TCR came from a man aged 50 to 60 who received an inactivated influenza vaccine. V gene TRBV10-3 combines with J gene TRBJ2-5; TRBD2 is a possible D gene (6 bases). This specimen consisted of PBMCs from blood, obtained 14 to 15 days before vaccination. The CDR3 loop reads CAIGGDRRSETQYF. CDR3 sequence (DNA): TGTGCCATCGGAGGGGACCGGAGGTCGGAGACCCAGTACTTC.